A selection of T cell receptor beta chains follows, all from one sample in a study of cytomegalovirus exposure and HLA in healthy donors. Using immunoSEQ multiplex PCR, the repertoire was profiled, and TCRdb retains in-frame clones only, with some absent. The sample carries tens of thousands of clones, about 70% recorded once. The specimen sequenced was PBMCs. Every receptor here comes from a woman aged 25 to 45 in good health and CMV-seronegative. Each CDR3 is given with its conserved first and last residue. The D gene is left open where the match is weak. Clone size appears in some rows only: once, few, many, or a class for an expanded clone.

clone size: few
J gene: TRBJ2-7
D gene: TRBD2
V gene: TRBV5-1
CDR3 DNA: TGCGCCAGCAGCTTAGGGACTAGCGGGGGAGTTTACGAGCAGTACTTC
CDR3 protein: CASSLGTSGGVYEQYF

clone size: few
J gene: TRBJ1-4
D gene: .
V gene: TRBV15
CDR3 DNA: TGTGCCACCAGCAGAAAGGGGACAAGTAATGAAAAACTGTTTTTT
CDR3 protein: CATSRKGTSNEKLFF

clone size: .
J gene: TRBJ1-2
D gene: TRBD1
V gene: TRBV29-1
CDR3 DNA: TGCAGCGTCTTCCGGACAGGGAGCTATGGCTACACCTTC
CDR3 protein: CSVFRTGSYGYTF

clone size: .
J gene: TRBJ2-5
D gene: TRBD1
V gene: TRBV6-4
CDR3 DNA: TGTGCCAGCAGCCCCGGGACAGGGGATCAAGAGACCCAGTACTTC
CDR3 protein: CASSPGTGDQETQYF

clone size: .
J gene: TRBJ2-7
D gene: .
V gene: TRBV7-3
CDR3 DNA: TGTGCCACATTGGAGGGGATCGCCGCCTACGAGCAGTACTTC
CDR3 protein: CATLEGIAAYEQYF

clone size: .
J gene: TRBJ2-1
D gene: .
V gene: TRBV18
CDR3 DNA: TGTGCCAGCTCACCATGGGCAAACTCCAATGAGCAGTTCTTC
CDR3 protein: CASSPWANSNEQFF

clone size: .
J gene: TRBJ1-6
D gene: .
V gene: TRBV9
CDR3 DNA: TGTGCCAGCACCGCCGGGAGAGATTCACCCCTCCACTTT
CDR3 protein: CASTAGRDSPLHF

clone size: .
J gene: TRBJ1-2
D gene: .
V gene: TRBV6-5
CDR3 DNA: TGTGCCAGCAGGCCTACCGGGAGTAACTATGGCTACACCTTC
CDR3 protein: CASRPTGSNYGYTF

clone size: .
J gene: TRBJ2-7
D gene: TRBD1
V gene: TRBV30
CDR3 DNA: TGTGCCCTCGGGACAGCCTACGAGCAGTACTTC
CDR3 protein: CALGTAYEQYF

clone size: .
J gene: TRBJ1-5
D gene: TRBD1
V gene: TRBV25-1
CDR3 DNA: TGTGCCAGTGAACCGGGGGCAGGGGGGTATCAGCCCCAGCATTTT
CDR3 protein: CASEPGAGGYQPQHF

clone size: .
J gene: TRBJ2-7
D gene: .
V gene: TRBV30
CDR3 DNA: TGTGCCTGGAGTGTACTGGGCGAGCAGTACTTC
CDR3 protein: CAWSVLGEQYF

clone size: .
J gene: TRBJ2-3
D gene: .
V gene: TRBV21-1
CDR3 DNA: TGTGCCAGCAGCAAAGGAGGAGAGTACCCGGACACAGATACGCAGTATTTT
CDR3 protein: CASSKGGEYPDTDTQYF

clone size: .
J gene: TRBJ1-1
D gene: TRBD1
V gene: TRBV4-2
CDR3 DNA: TGTGCCAGCAGCGGACAGGGTCCACGGACTGAAGCTTTCTTT
CDR3 protein: CASSGQGPRTEAFF

clone size: .
J gene: TRBJ2-7
D gene: .
V gene: TRBV7-2
CDR3 DNA: TGTGCCAGCAGCTTGGGGCGGGGCCTTACCTACGAGCAGTACTTC
CDR3 protein: CASSLGRGLTYEQYF

clone size: .
J gene: TRBJ1-4
D gene: TRBD1
V gene: TRBV13
CDR3 DNA: TGTGCCAGCAGCGAAAAGGGACAGGAGGCGCCAACTAATGAAAAACTGTTTTTT
CDR3 protein: CASSEKGQEAPTNEKLFF

clone size: medium-sized
J gene: TRBJ2-7
D gene: .
V gene: TRBV6-1
CDR3 DNA: TGTGCCAGCAGTGCGACACAGACCTACGAGCAGTACTTC
CDR3 protein: CASSATQTYEQYF

clone size: .
J gene: TRBJ1-2
D gene: .
V gene: TRBV30
CDR3 DNA: TGTGCCTGGAGTCCTGGGTGGGCCCGGGGATCTAACTATGGCTACACCTTC
CDR3 protein: CAWSPGWARGSNYGYTF

clone size: .
J gene: TRBJ2-7
D gene: TRBD1
V gene: TRBV11-3
CDR3 DNA: TGTGCCAGCAGCTTATCGACAGGGGGGGAGCAGTACTTC
CDR3 protein: CASSLSTGGEQYF

clone size: .
J gene: TRBJ1-3
D gene: TRBD1
V gene: TRBV23-1
CDR3 DNA: TGCGCCAGCTACCCTGCCCGGACAGGGGGAAACACCATATATTTT
CDR3 protein: CASYPARTGGNTIYF

clone size: once
J gene: TRBJ2-2
D gene: .
V gene: TRBV4-1
CDR3 DNA: TGCGCCAGCAGCCAAGGGGAGGCCGGGACAGCGAACACCGGGGAGCTGTTTTTT
CDR3 protein: CASSQGEAGTANTGELFF

clone size: .
J gene: TRBJ2-3
D gene: TRBD1
V gene: TRBV20-1
CDR3 DNA: TGCATAGGACAGGGTGAAAATACGCAGTATTTT
CDR3 protein: CIGQGENTQYF

clone size: .
J gene: TRBJ2-7
D gene: .
V gene: TRBV28
CDR3 DNA: TGTGCCAGCAGCCCCCAGGACTATTCTTTCTACGAGCAGTACTTC
CDR3 protein: CASSPQDYSFYEQYF

clone size: .
J gene: TRBJ1-1
D gene: .
V gene: TRBV9
CDR3 DNA: TGTGCCAGCAGCCGTGATGGAGGGTACGCTGAAGCTTTCTTT
CDR3 protein: CASSRDGGYAEAFF

clone size: few
J gene: TRBJ1-2
D gene: TRBD1
V gene: TRBV19
CDR3 DNA: TGTGCCAGTATTAACAGGGGCGCTAACTATGGCTACACCTTC
CDR3 protein: CASINRGANYGYTF

clone size: .
J gene: TRBJ1-6
D gene: .
V gene: TRBV7-9
CDR3 DNA: TGTGCCAGCAGCTGGAGGGCAGGCTATAATTCACCCCTCCACTTT
CDR3 protein: CASSWRAGYNSPLHF

clone size: .
J gene: TRBJ1-3
D gene: TRBD1
V gene: TRBV15
CDR3 DNA: TGTGCCACCAGCGCTCGGGACAGAGACCTCTCTGGAAACACCATATATTTT
CDR3 protein: CATSARDRDLSGNTIYF

clone size: .
J gene: TRBJ2-1
D gene: TRBD2
V gene: TRBV18
CDR3 DNA: TGTGCCAGCTCACTTCTAGCGGGGGCCTACAATGAGCAGTTCTTC
CDR3 protein: CASSLLAGAYNEQFF

clone size: .
J gene: TRBJ1-2
D gene: TRBD1
V gene: TRBV9
CDR3 DNA: TGTGCCAGCAGCGTGCCTCCCGGGACAGCCCAAGCCTTC
CDR3 protein: CASSVPPGTAQAF

clone size: once
J gene: TRBJ2-5
D gene: TRBD2
V gene: TRBV9
CDR3 DNA: TGTGCCAGCAGCGTAGGGGGTAGCGGGGGGGCGGAGACCCAGTACTTC
CDR3 protein: CASSVGGSGGAETQYF

clone size: .
J gene: TRBJ1-5
D gene: TRBD1
V gene: TRBV5-4
CDR3 DNA: TGTGCCAGCAGCACAGACAGGGGGGGACAGCCCCAGCATTTT
CDR3 protein: CASSTDRGGQPQHF

clone size: once
J gene: TRBJ2-1
D gene: TRBD2
V gene: TRBV10-3
CDR3 DNA: TGTGCCATCAGAAGCGGGGGTTACAATGAGCAGTTCTTC
CDR3 protein: CAIRSGGYNEQFF

clone size: .
J gene: TRBJ1-2
D gene: TRBD1
V gene: TRBV7-6
CDR3 DNA: TGTGCCAGCAGCCCTGGGACAGGGGCGGGCGGCTACACCTTC
CDR3 protein: CASSPGTGAGGYTF

clone size: .
J gene: TRBJ2-7
D gene: TRBD1
V gene: TRBV19
CDR3 DNA: TGTGCCAGTAGTATAGGACAGGGGCTTACCTACGAGCAGTACTTC
CDR3 protein: CASSIGQGLTYEQYF